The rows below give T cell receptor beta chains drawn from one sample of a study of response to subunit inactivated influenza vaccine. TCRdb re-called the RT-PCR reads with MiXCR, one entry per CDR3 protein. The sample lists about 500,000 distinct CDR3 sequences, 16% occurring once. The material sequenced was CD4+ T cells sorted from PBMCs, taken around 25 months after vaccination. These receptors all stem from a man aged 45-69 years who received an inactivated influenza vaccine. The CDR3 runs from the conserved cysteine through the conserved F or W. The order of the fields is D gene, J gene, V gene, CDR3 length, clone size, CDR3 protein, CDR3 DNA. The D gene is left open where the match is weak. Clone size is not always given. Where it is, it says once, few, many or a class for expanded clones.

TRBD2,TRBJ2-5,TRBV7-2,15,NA,CASSDLAGVGETQYF,TGTGCCAGCAGCGACCTAGCGGGGGTGGGCGAGACCCAGTACTTC
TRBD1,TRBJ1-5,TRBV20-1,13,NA,CSAWDRGNQPQHF,TGCAGTGCTTGGGACAGGGGTAACCAGCCCCAGCATTTT
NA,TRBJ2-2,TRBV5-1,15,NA,CVSSLAQRATGELFF,TGCGTCAGCAGCTTGGCCCAGCGGGCTACCGGGGAGCTGTTTTTT
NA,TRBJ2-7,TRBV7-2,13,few,CASSREIAYEQYF,TGTGCCAGCAGCCGGGAGATTGCCTACGAGCAGTACTTC
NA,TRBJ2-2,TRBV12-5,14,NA,CASARDLNTGELFF,TGTGCTAGTGCGAGGGACTTGAACACCGGGGAGCTGTTTTTT
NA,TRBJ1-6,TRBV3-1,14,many,CASSQDSRTSPLHF,TGTGCCAGCAGCCAAGATTCTCGAACTTCACCCCTCCACTTT
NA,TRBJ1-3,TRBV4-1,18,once,CASSLRNAVQGSGNTIYF,TGCGCCAGCAGCCTCCGAAACGCGGTTCAAGGGTCTGGAAACACCATATATTTT
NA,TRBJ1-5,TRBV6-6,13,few,CASRQDSNQPQHF,TGTGCCAGCAGACAGGATAGCAATCAGCCCCAGCATTTT
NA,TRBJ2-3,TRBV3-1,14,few,CASSQTQHTDTQYF,TGTGCCAGCAGCCAGACGCAGCACACAGATACGCAGTATTTT
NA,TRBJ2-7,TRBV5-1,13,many,CASIGQGGYEQYF,TGCGCCAGCATAGGCCAGGGCGGCTACGAGCAGTACTTC
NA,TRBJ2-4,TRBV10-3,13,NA,CAISDDSLGVQYF,TGTGCCATCAGCGACGACAGCCTTGGAGTTCAGTACTTC
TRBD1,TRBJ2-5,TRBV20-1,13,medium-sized,CSARKPGGETQYF,TGCAGTGCTAGAAAACCAGGGGGAGAGACCCAGTACTTC
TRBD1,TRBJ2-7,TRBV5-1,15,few,CASSFGQGLSYEQYF,TGCGCCAGCAGCTTCGGACAGGGATTATCCTACGAGCAGTACTTC
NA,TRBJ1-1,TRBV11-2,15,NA,CASSLDSRVQTEAFF,TGTGCCAGCAGCTTAGACAGCCGCGTCCAGACTGAAGCTTTCTTT
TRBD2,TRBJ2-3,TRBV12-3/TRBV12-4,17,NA,CASSLRRLVGGTDTQYF,TGTGCCAGCAGTTTACGGCGGCTCGTCGGGGGGACAGATACGCAGTATTTT
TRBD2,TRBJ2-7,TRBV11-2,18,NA,CASSFSVAGAGSSYEQYF,TGTGCCAGCAGCTTTTCGGTAGCGGGGGCCGGGAGCTCCTACGAGCAGTACTTC
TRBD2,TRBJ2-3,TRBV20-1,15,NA,CSARDSLAGTDTQYF,TGCAGTGCTAGAGATTCACTAGCGGGCACAGATACGCAGTATTTT
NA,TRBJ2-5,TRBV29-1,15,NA,CSVDLWVGQQETQYF,TGCAGCGTTGATTTGTGGGTCGGCCAGCAGGAGACCCAGTACTTC
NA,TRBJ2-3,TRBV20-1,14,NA,CSAKTGPPQDTQYF,TGCAGTGCTAAAACAGGGCCCCCCCAAGATACGCAGTATTTT
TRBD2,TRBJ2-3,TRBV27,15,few,CASSLGRLATDTQYF,TGTGCCAGCAGTTTAGGCAGACTAGCTACAGATACGCAGTATTTT
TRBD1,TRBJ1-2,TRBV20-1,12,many,CSASGTGYGYTF,TGCAGTGCTAGTGGGACAGGATATGGCTACACCTTC
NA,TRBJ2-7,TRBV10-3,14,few,CAISESGQNYEQYF,TGTGCCATCAGTGAATCAGGACAGAACTACGAGCAGTACTTC
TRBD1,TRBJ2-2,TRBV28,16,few,CASSRRTGVNTGELFF,TGTGCCAGCAGCCGCCGGACAGGGGTGAACACCGGGGAGCTGTTTTTT
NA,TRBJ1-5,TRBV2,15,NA,CASSEQGFRNQPQHF,TGTGCCAGCAGTGAACAGGGGTTTCGCAATCAGCCCCAGCATTTT
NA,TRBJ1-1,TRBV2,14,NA,CASSVVGMRTEAFF,TGTGCCAGCAGTGTAGTTGGGATGAGGACTGAAGCTTTCTTT
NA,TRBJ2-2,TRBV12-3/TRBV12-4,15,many,CASSLGVGASGELFF,TGTGCCAGCAGTTTAGGGGTGGGGGCCTCCGGGGAGCTGTTTTTT
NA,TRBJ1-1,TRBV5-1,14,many,CASSWDGGDTEAFF,TGCGCCAGCAGCTGGGACGGGGGTGACACTGAAGCTTTCTTT
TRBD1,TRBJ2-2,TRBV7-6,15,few,CASSYTDRGIGELFF,TGTGCCAGCAGCTATACGGACAGGGGAATCGGGGAGCTGTTTTTT
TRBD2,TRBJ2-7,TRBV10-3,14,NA,CAISPGTSSYEQYF,TGTGCCATCAGTCCCGGGACTAGCAGCTACGAGCAGTACTTC
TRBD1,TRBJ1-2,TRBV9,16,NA,CASSAGQGTSNYGYTF,TGTGCCAGCAGCGCCGGACAGGGTACGAGTAACTATGGCTACACCTTC
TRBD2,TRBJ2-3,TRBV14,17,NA,CASSHKNSGLNTDTQYF,TGTGCCAGCAGCCACAAAAATTCGGGACTAAACACAGATACGCAGTATTTT